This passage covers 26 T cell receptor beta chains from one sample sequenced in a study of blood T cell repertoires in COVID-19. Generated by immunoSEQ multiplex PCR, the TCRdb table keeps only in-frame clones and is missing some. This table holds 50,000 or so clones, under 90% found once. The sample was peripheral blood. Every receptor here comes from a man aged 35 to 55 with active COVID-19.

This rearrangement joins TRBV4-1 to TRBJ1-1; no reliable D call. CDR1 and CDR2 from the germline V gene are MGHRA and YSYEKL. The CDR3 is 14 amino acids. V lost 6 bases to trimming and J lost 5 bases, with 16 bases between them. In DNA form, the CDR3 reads TGCGCCAGCAGTCCCGTGGGCCGAGATACTGAAGCTTTCTTT. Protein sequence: CASSPVGRDTEAFF.

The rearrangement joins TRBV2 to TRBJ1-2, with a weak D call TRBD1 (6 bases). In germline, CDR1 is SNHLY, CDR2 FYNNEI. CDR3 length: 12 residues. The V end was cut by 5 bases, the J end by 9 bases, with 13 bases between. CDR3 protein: CASSQGRVSYTF. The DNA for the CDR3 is TGTGCCAGCAGTCAGGGGAGAGTTAGCTACACCTTC.

Here the CDR3 reads CASSNIEKLFF. In nucleotides, the CDR3 is TGTGCCAGCAGTAATATTGAAAAACTGTTTTTT. The chain employs TRBV2 and TRBJ1-4, with D uncertain. The V and J ends lost 5 bases and 7 bases respectively, with 5 bases between them. This CDR3 contains 11 residues. The germline V gene has CDR1 SNHLY and CDR2 FYNNEI.

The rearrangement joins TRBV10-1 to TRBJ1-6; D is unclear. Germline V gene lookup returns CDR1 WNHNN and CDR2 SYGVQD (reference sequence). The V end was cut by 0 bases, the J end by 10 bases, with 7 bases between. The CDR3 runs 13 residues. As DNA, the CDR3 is TGCGCCAGCAGTGAGTCGTGGGCCTCACCCCTCCACTTT. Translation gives CASSESWASPLHF.

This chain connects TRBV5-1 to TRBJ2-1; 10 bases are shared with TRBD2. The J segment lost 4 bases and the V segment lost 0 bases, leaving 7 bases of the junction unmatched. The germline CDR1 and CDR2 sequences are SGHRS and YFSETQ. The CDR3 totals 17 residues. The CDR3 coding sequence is TGCGCCAGCAGCTTGGCACCGGGACTAGCGCAGTACAATGAGCAGTTCTTC. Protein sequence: CASSLAPGLAQYNEQFF.

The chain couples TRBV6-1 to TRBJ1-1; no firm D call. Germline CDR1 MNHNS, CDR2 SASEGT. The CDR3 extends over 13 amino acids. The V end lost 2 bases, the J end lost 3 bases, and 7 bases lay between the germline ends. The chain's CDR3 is CASSERGHTEAFF. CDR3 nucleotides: TGTGCCAGCAGTGAACGGGGTCACACTGAAGCTTTCTTT.

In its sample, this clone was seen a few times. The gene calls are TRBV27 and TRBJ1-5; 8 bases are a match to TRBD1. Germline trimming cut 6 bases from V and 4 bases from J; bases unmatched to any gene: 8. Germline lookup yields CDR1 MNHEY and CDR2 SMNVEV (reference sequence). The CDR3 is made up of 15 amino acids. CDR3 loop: CASSGTGLINQPQHF. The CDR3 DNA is TGTGCCAGCAGCGGGACAGGTCTTATAAATCAGCCCCAGCATTTT.

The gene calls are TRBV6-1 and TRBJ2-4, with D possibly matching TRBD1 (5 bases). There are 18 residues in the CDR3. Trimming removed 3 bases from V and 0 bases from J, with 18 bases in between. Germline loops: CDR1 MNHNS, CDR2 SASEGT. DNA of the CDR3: TGTGCCAGCAGTGACGGTGACAGTAGCTTACTAGCCAAAAACATTCAGTACTTC. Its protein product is CASSDGDSSLLAKNIQYF.

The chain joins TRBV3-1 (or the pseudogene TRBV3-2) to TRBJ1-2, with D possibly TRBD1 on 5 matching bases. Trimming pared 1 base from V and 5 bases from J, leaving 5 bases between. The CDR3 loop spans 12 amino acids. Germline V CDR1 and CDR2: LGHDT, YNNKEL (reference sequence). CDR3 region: CASSQAGYGYTF. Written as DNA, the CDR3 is TGTGCCAGCAGCCAAGCAGGGTATGGCTACACCTTC.

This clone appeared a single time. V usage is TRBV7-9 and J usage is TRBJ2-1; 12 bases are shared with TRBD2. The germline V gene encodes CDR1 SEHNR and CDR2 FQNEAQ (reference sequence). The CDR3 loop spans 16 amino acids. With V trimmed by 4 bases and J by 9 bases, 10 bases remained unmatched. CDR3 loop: CASSSPTSGSGGEQFF. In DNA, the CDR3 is TGTGCCAGCAGCTCTCCGACTAGCGGGAGCGGGGGTGAGCAGTTCTTC.

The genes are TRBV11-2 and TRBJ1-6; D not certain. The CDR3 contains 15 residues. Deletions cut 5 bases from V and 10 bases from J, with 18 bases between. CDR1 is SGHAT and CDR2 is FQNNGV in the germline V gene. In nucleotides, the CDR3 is TGTGCCAGCAGCCCCGTTCAGGCCCGGAGGTCACCCCTCCACTTT. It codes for CASSPVQARRSPLHF. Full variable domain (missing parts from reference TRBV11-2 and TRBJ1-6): EAGVAQSPRYKIIEKRQSVAFWCNPISGHATLYWYQQILGQGPKLLIQFQNNGVVDDSQLPKDRFSAERLKGVDSTLKIQPAKLEDSAVYLCASSPVQARRSPLHFGNGTRLTVT.

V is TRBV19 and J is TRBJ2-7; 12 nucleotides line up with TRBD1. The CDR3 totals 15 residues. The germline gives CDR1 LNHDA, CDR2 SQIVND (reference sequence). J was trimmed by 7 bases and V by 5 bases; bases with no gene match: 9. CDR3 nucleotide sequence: TGTGCCAGTAGTTCTGTGGGACAGGGGGCTATTGAGCAGTACTTC. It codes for CASSSVGQGAIEQYF.

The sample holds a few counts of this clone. CDR3 residues: CASSLVAGVGEQYF. In DNA form, the CDR3 reads TGTGCCAGCAGCTTGGTAGCGGGAGTCGGGGAGCAGTACTTC. This chain connects TRBV5-4 to TRBJ2-7; TRBD2 matches at 9 bases. The CDR3 is 14 residues long. Germline CDR1 SGHNT, CDR2 YYREEE (reference sequence). J lost 7 bases, V lost 0 bases, and 5 bases had no gene match. Using reference TRBV5-4 and TRBJ2-7 for the parts outside the CDR3, the full variable domain is ETGVTQSPTHLIKTRGQQVTLRCSSQSGHNTVSWYQQALGQGPQFIFQYYREEENGRGNFPPRFSGLQFPNYSSELNVNALELDDSALYLCASSLVAGVGEQYFGPGTRLTVT.

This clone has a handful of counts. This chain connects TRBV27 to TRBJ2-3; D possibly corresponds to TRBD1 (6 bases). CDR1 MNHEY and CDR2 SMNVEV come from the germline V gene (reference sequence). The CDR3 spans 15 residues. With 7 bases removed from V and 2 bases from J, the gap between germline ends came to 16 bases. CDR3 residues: CASTRGRGYTDTQYF. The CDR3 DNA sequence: TGTGCCAGCACAAGGGGCAGGGGTTACACAGATACGCAGTATTTT.

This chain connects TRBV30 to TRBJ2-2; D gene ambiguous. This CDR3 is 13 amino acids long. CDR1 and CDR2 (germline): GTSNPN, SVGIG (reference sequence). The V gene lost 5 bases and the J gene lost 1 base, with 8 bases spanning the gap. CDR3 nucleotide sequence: TGTGCCTGGGCTCGACAGAACACCGGGGAGCTGTTTTTT. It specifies CAWARQNTGELFF.

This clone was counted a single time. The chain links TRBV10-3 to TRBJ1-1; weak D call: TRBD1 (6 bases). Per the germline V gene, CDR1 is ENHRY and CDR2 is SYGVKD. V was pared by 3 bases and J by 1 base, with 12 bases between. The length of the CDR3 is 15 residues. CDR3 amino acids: CAISDSGTTNTEAFF. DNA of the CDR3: TGTGCCATCAGTGATTCCGGGACAACGAACACTGAAGCTTTCTTT.

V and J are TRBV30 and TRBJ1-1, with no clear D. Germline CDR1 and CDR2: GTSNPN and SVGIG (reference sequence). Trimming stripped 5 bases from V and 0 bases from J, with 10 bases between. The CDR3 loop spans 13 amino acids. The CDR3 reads CAWRWTLNTEAFF. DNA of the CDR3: TGTGCCTGGCGGTGGACTTTGAACACTGAAGCTTTCTTT.

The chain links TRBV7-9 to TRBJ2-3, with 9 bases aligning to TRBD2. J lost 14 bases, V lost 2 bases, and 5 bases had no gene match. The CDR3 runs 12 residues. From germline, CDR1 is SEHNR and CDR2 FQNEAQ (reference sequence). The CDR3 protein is CASSLTLAGVYF. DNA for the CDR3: TGTGCCAGCAGCTTAACGTTAGCGGGAGTGTATTTT.

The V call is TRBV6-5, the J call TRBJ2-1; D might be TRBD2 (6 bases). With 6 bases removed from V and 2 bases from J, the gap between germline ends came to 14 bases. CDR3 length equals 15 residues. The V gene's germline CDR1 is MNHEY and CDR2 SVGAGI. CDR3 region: CASRLAQGAYNEQFF. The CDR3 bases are TGTGCCAGCAGGCTAGCGCAAGGGGCCTACAATGAGCAGTTCTTC.

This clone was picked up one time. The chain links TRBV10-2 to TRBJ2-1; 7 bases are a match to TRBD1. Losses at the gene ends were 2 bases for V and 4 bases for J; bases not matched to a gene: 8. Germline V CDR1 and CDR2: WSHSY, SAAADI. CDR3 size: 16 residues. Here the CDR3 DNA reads TGCGCCAGCAGTGAGCCCCCGTACAGGGGTTACAATGAGCAGTTCTTC. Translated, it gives CASSEPPYRGYNEQFF.

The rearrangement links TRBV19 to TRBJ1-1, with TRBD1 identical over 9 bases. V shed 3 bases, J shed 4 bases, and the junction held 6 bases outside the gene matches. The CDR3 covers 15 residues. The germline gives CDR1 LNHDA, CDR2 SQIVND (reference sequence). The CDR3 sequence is CASSMRDRDFTEAFF. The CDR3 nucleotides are TGTGCCAGTAGTATGAGGGACAGGGACTTCACTGAAGCTTTCTTT.

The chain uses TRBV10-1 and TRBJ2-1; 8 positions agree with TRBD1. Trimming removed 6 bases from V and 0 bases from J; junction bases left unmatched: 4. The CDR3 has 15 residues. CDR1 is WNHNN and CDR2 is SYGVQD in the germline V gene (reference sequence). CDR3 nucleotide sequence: TGCGCCAGCAGAGCGGACAGGGACTCCTACAATGAGCAGTTCTTC. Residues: CASRADRDSYNEQFF.

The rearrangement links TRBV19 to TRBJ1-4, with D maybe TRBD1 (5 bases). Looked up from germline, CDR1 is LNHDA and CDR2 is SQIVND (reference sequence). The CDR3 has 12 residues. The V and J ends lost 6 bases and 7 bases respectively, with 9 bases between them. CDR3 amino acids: CASSRRGEKLFF. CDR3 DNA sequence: TGTGCCAGTAGCCGTAGGGGTGAAAAACTGTTTTTT.

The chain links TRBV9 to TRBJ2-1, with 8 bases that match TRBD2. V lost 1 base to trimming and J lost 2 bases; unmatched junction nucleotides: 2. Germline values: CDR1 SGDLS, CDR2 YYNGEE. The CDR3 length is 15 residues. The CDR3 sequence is CASSVNSGAYNEQFF. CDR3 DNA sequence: TGTGCCAGCAGCGTAAATAGCGGGGCCTACAATGAGCAGTTCTTC.

CDR3 bases: TGTGCCAGCAGTCTCTGGGCTAGCGGGAGACGGACCGGGGAGCTGTTTTTT. Protein: CASSLWASGRRTGELFF. This chain links TRBV28 with TRBJ2-2; 10 bases are shared with TRBD2. V was clipped by 5 bases and J by 5 bases; unmatched bases: 11. The CDR3 sequence is 17 residues long. Germline CDR1 is MDHEN and CDR2 is SYDVKM.

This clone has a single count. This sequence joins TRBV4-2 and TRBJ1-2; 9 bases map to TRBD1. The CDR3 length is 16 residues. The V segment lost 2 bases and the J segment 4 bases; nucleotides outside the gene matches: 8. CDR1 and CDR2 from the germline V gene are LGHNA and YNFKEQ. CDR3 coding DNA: TGTGCCAGCAGCCAAAATTGGGGACAGGGAGGCTATGGCTACACCTTC. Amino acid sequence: CASSQNWGQGGYGYTF.